What follows describes a single T cell receptor (beta chain). Its antigen is undetermined. The CDR3 is made up of 14 amino acids. V dropped 6 bases and J dropped 4 bases, with 13 bases sitting between them. CDR1 and CDR2 (germline): SGHAT, FQNNGV. The data derive from a study of cytomegalovirus exposure and HLA in healthy donors. PCR involved 60 Vbeta and 13 Jbeta primers. Some clones are missing from TCRdb's copy, which holds only in-frame ones; the method was immunoSEQ multiplex PCR. The sample has approximately 100,000 clones; about 68% are singletons. Whole-study results and caveats: In an earlier analysis, productive rearrangement rates for most beta V segments clustered near 87% or 30%. HLA restriction was apparent for most CMV-associated TCR beta chains in a later analysis. A later analysis, which compared TCR beta chains of equal frequency, found the HLA-associated ones more clonally expanded.

The sequence came from a man younger than 40 in good health and CMV-seropositive. This chain joins TRBV11-2 and TRBJ1-3, with no clear D. Sequencing used PBMCs. In nucleotides, the CDR3 is TGTGCCAGCAGGTTATACGGGAGCGGAAACACCATATATTTT. Translated: CASRLYGSGNTIYF.